The 14 T cell receptor beta chains below all came from one sample that was sequenced in a study of cytomegalovirus exposure and HLA in healthy donors. PCR amplification relied on 60 Vbeta primers (plus 13 Jbeta primers). Clones were read by immunoSEQ multiplex PCR, and TCRdb kept only the in-frame ones, dropping some. The sample includes 150,000 or so clones, 65% to 85% of them seen just once. Sequencing was performed on PBMCs. These receptors originate from a middle-aged woman in good health and CMV-seropositive.

The rearrangement links TRBV12-5 to TRBJ2-1; 12 bases fit TRBD2. The CDR3 contains 19 residues. From germline, CDR1 is LGHNT and CDR2 FRNRAP. V gave up 2 bases and J gave up 1 base; unmatched junction bases: 9. CDR3 bases: TGTGCTAGTGGTTTGACCCTAGCGGGGGGGCCGGTGTCCTACAATGAGCAGTTCTTC. It translates to CASGLTLAGGPVSYNEQFF.

As to this clone: One end of the junction fails to match germline, which may point to a read error. V and J are TRBV7-3 and TRBJ2-2; TRBD2 aligns across 9 bases. The CDR3 runs to 15 residues. Germline V gene data show CDR1 as SGHTA and CDR2 as FQGTGA. CDR3 protein: CAGSLIAGVTGELFF. CDR3 DNA sequence: TGTGCCGGCAGCTTAATAGCGGGGGTTACCGGGGAGCTGTTTTTT.

The chain employs TRBV7-9 and TRBJ1-5; D not certain. Trimming removed 1 base from V and 2 bases from J, with 12 bases in between. The germline gives CDR1 SEHNR, CDR2 FQNEAQ (reference sequence). CDR3 size: 16 residues. CDR3 bases: TGTGCCAGCAGCTTAGTTGGAGCGACGGGCAATCAGCCCCAGCATTTT. It yields the protein CASSLVGATGNQPQHF.

This clone showed up just once. This chain joins TRBV11-2 and TRBJ1-5; D is uncertain. The V gene's germline CDR1 is SGHAT and CDR2 FQNNGV. The length of the CDR3 is 14 residues. Trimming removed 1 base from V and 0 bases from J, with 4 bases in between. The CDR3, as DNA: TGTGCCAGCAGCTTAGTCTCTAGCAATCAGCCCCAGCATTTT. It translates to CASSLVSSNQPQHF.

This sequence joins TRBV28 and TRBJ1-2; 10 bases agree with TRBD1. The CDR3 runs to 15 residues. V trimming: 3 bases; J trimming: 1 base; junction bases outside the gene matches: 2. The germline CDR1 and CDR2 sequences are MDHEN and SYDVKM. The CDR3 protein is CASSFGQGGNYGYTF. For the CDR3, the DNA is TGTGCCAGCAGTTTCGGACAGGGGGGTAACTATGGCTACACCTTC.

The genes are TRBV2 and TRBJ1-2; D might be TRBD1 (6 bases). Germline loops: CDR1 SNHLY, CDR2 FYNNEI. This CDR3 spans 14 amino acids. With 4 bases removed from V and 4 bases from J, the gap between germline ends came to 13 bases. The CDR3 spells CASSGQGLSYGYTF. The CDR3 DNA reads TGTGCCAGCAGTGGGCAGGGGCTATCCTATGGCTACACCTTC. The variable domain in full, with the rest retrieved from reference TRBV2 and TRBJ1-2, is EPEVTQTPSHQVTQMGQEVILRCVPISNHLYFYWYRQILGQKVEFLVSFYNNEISEKSEIFDDQFSVERPDGSNFTLKIRSTKLEDSAMYFCASSGQGLSYGYTFGSGTRLTVV.

Regarding this clone: Other DNA sequences from this sample encode an identical CDR3 as well. The chain uses TRBV19 and TRBJ1-1; no definite D call. Per germline, CDR1 LNHDA and CDR2 SQIVND (reference sequence). The CDR3 spans 14 residues. Trimming stripped 3 bases from V and 1 base from J, with 9 bases between. CDR3 nucleotide sequence: TGTGCCAGTAGTATCGGTGGAGGGAACACTGAAGCTTTCTTT. Amino acids: CASSIGGGNTEAFF.

The rearrangement uses TRBV30 and TRBJ2-2; possibly TRBD1 for D (5 bases). There are 11 residues in the CDR3. The germline V gene has CDR1 GTSNPN and CDR2 SVGIG (reference sequence). Trimming shortened V by 3 bases and J by 6 bases, and 5 bases separated the two germline ends. In DNA form, the CDR3 reads TGTGCCTGGAGAGGGGCCGGGGAGCTGTTTTTT. This codes for CAWRGAGELFF.

The chain uses TRBV25-1 and TRBJ2-1, with 10 bases fitting TRBD2. The ends lost 3 bases at V and 6 bases at J; junction bases unmatched: 8. The germline CDR1 and CDR2 sequences are MGHDK and SYGVNS. The CDR3 length is 16 residues. CDR3 residues: CASSEFRSGGANEQFF. The CDR3 nucleotides read TGTGCCAGCAGTGAGTTTCGGAGCGGGGGGGCCAATGAGCAGTTCTTC. Using reference TRBV25-1 and TRBJ2-1 for the parts outside the CDR3, the full variable domain is EADIYQTPRYLVIGTGKKITLECSQTMGHDKMYWYQQDPGMELHLIHYSYGVNSTEKGDLSSESTVSRIRTEHFPLTLESARPSHTSQYLCASSEFRSGGANEQFFGPGTRLTVL.

This clone was found once. The chain has TRBV10-3 and TRBJ2-3; TRBD2 agrees at 11 bases. The CDR3 has 20 residues. Germline assignment: CDR1 ENHRY and CDR2 SYGVKD. V trimming: 0 bases; J trimming: 4 bases; junction bases outside the gene matches: 15. The CDR3 spells CAISESSIGTASGGPDTQYF. The CDR3 coding sequence is TGTGCCATCAGTGAGTCCTCCATAGGAACAGCTAGCGGGGGGCCAGATACGCAGTATTTT.

The rearrangement links TRBV6-5 to TRBJ1-1, with D possibly matching TRBD1 (5 bases). V shed 11 bases and J shed 4 bases, with 20 bases lying between them. Germline assignment: CDR1 MNHEY and CDR2 SVGAGI. The CDR3 totals 14 residues. CDR3 bases: TGTGCCCGACGCAGGGTGGGGTGTTGCACTGAAGCTTTCTTT. Its protein is CARRRVGCCTEAFF.

This sequence joins TRBV2 and TRBJ2-2; TRBD2 matches at 8 bases. Looked up from germline, CDR1 is SNHLY and CDR2 is FYNNEI. With V trimmed by 3 bases and J by 6 bases, 6 bases remained unmatched. This CDR3 has 15 amino acids. The CDR3 reads CASSDRGGGSGELFF. CDR3 DNA sequence: TGTGCCAGCAGTGACCGGGGGGGCGGTTCCGGGGAGCTGTTTTTT.

The CDR3 DNA sequence: TGCGCCAGCAGCCAAGATCGCAGAGGGAGGGGTGATGGCTACACCTTC. Translation gives CASSQDRRGRGDGYTF. The chain has TRBV4-3 and TRBJ1-2, with D perhaps TRBD1 (5 bases). V lost 0 bases to trimming and J lost 6 bases, with 17 bases between them. Germline V gene lookup returns CDR1 LGHNA and CDR2 YSLEER. The CDR3 contains 16 residues.

This chain uses TRBV10-3 with TRBJ1-1; D is perhaps TRBD1 (5 bases). This CDR3 comprises 13 residues. The V end was cut by 8 bases, the J end by 1 base, with 11 bases between. The germline V gene has CDR1 ENHRY and CDR2 SYGVKD. CDR3 residues: CAIGDTGNTEAFF. The CDR3 DNA follows: TGTGCCATCGGCGATACAGGGAACACTGAAGCTTTCTTT.